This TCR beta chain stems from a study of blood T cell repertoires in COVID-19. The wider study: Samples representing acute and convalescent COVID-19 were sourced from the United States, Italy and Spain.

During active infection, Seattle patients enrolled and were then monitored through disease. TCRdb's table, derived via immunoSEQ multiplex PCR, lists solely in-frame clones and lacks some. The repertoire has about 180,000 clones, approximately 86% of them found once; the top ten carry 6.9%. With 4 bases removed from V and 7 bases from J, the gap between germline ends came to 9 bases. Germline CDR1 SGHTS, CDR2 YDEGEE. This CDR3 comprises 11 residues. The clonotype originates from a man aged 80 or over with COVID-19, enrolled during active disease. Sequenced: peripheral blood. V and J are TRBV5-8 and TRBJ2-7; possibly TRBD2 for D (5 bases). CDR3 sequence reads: CASSRRVEQYF. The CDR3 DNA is TGTGCCAGCAGCCGGCGGGTGGAGCAGTACTTC.